This T cell receptor (beta chain) was found in a study of OX40 agonist ivuxolimab in advanced cancers. Study-level background: Eligibility rules accepted prior anti-PD-1, anti-PD-L1 or anti-CTLA-4 therapy, and 30% to 40% had some.

The study sampled blood at baseline, cycle 4 day 1, and cycle 7 day 1. With regard to this clone: The antigen is undetermined.

Findings and caveats of the study: The 0.1-3.0 mg/kg partial responders had among the lowest clonal expansion.

Profiling relied on immunoSEQ multiplex PCR, and the TCRdb table lists in-frame clones only, not all of them. Of about 56,000 clones listed, 82% are singletons. The material was CD4+ or CD8+ T cells sorted from blood, obtained in a trial of the OX40 agonist ivuxolimab. This clonotype was obtained from an adult with an advanced solid tumor such as melanoma, head and neck, liver or kidney cancer.

This CDR3 reads CASSLAGSGGDEQFF. CDR3 nucleotide sequence: TGCGCCAGCAGCTTGGCGGGTAGCGGGGGCGATGAGCAGTTCTTC. The rearrangement joins TRBV5-1 to TRBJ2-1, with 9 bases aligning to TRBD2. The V segment lost 0 bases and the J segment 8 bases; nucleotides outside the gene matches: 6. The CDR3 length is 15 residues. The V gene's germline CDR1 is SGHRS and CDR2 YFSETQ.